The clone carrying this T cell receptor (beta chain) came up once. As handled by the study authors: Reference gene primer amplification gave nucleated cell count estimates. Clones were read by immunoSEQ multiplex PCR, and TCRdb kept only the in-frame ones, dropping some. The V and J calls and clone size were taken over from that table, and D and trimming were inferred from the DNA. The sample includes fewer than 200,000 clones, roughly 89% of them seen just once. Seattle participants joined during active infection and were tracked over time. The data were taken from a study of blood T cell repertoires in COVID-19. Study background: PBMCs, B-cell-depleted T cells, or T cells were the source of the cDNA or gDNA that made up the material.

The trim removed 1 base at V and 13 bases at J, leaving 4 bases unmatched. This CDR3 region has 12 residues. Germline V lookup: CDR1 SNHLY, CDR2 FYNNEI. This clonotype originated in a woman aged 70-85 years with COVID-19, enrolled during active disease. The sequenced sample consisted of peripheral blood. The chain has TRBV2 and TRBJ2-1, with 7 bases fitting TRBD2. This CDR3 reads CASSEGLAVQFF. DNA for the CDR3: TGTGCCAGCAGTGAAGGGCTAGCGGTACAGTTCTTC. Full variable domain (remainder filled in from reference TRBV2 and TRBJ2-1): EPEVTQTPSHQVTQMGQEVILRCVPISNHLYFYWYRQILGQKVEFLVSFYNNEISEKSEIFDDQFSVERPDGSNFTLKIRSTKLEDSAMYFCASSEGLAVQFFGPGTRLTVL.